This record covers a single T cell receptor (beta chain). Described time point: pretreatment peripheral blood. Per the germline V gene, CDR1 is SGDLS and CDR2 is YYNGEE. The CDR3 runs 14 residues. The ends were cut back, 0 bases at V and 1 base at J, with 8 bases in the middle. The method was immunoSEQ multiplex PCR; TCRdb's version includes in-frame clones alone and lacks a portion of them. The table has tens of thousands of clones, about 90% seen once. This record belongs to a study of PD-L1 blockade in urothelial cancer. Turning to the study itself: Treatment start was followed by blood analysis at 3 weeks (second dose) and again at 6 weeks. Median T cell yield from blood was 141,255.

This specimen consisted of PBMCs, obtained around atezolizumab (anti-PD-L1) treatment. This receptor was taken from a man in his 60s with urothelial cancer. This chain uses TRBV9 with TRBJ2-7, with unresolved D. Written as DNA, the CDR3 is TGTGCCAGCAGCGTAGACCCAGCGTCCTACGAGCAGTACTTC. This sequence encodes CASSVDPASYEQYF. The entire variable domain, with the rest obtained from reference TRBV9 and TRBJ2-7, is as follows: DSGVTQTPKHLITATGQRVTLRCSPRSGDLSVYWYQQSLDQGLQFLIQYYNGEERAKGNILERFSAQQFPDLHSELNLSSLELGDSALYFCASSVDPASYEQYFGPGTRLTVT.